One and the same sample provided the 14 T cell receptor beta chains below, sequenced in a study of cytomegalovirus exposure and HLA in healthy donors. Use of 60 Vbeta and 13 Jbeta primers characterized the PCR. The method was immunoSEQ multiplex PCR; TCRdb's version includes in-frame clones alone and lacks a portion of them. The sample contains approximately 130,000 clones, about four fifths of which appear only once. Sequenced sample: PBMCs. These receptors all stem from a male donor in good health and CMV-seronegative.

The chain couples TRBV12-5 to TRBJ1-3, with 7 nucleotides matching TRBD1. Germline loops: CDR1 LGHNT, CDR2 FRNRAP. The J segment lost 4 bases and the V segment lost 5 bases, leaving 8 bases of the junction unmatched. This CDR3 comprises 15 residues. The CDR3 coding sequence is TGTGCTAGTGGTGATTGGAGGGGGCAAGGAAACACCATATATTTT. Protein sequence: CASGDWRGQGNTIYF. Variable domain in full (rest from reference TRBV12-5 and TRBJ1-3): DARVTQTPRHKVTEMGQEVTMRCQPILGHNTVFWYRQTMMQGLELLAYFRNRAPLDDSGMPKDRFSAEMPDATLATLKIQPSEPRDSAVYFCASGDWRGQGNTIYFGEGSWLTVV.

V is TRBV5-1 and J is TRBJ1-3, with D perhaps matching TRBD1 (5 bases). CDR3 length: 16 residues. Germline V gene lookup returns CDR1 SGHRS and CDR2 YFSETQ. Trimming stripped 0 bases from V and 0 bases from J, with 10 bases between. The CDR3: CASSLGGPLSGNTIYF. Written as DNA, the CDR3 is TGCGCCAGCAGCTTGGGGGGCCCCCTCTCTGGAAACACCATATATTTT.

The rearrangement uses TRBV14 and TRBJ1-5; D gene ambiguous. Germline V gene data show CDR1 as SGHDN and CDR2 as FVKESK. V was shortened by 1 base and J by 4 bases, with 5 bases between the two germline ends. The CDR3 runs 13 residues. The CDR3 region has the DNA TGTGCCAGCAGCCAAGCTGAGAATCAGCCCCAGCATTTT. This gives the protein CASSQAENQPQHF.

The chain recombines TRBV9 with TRBJ1-3; D perhaps matches TRBD1 (6 bases). The V gene's germline CDR1 is SGDLS and CDR2 YYNGEE. The CDR3 is made up of 15 amino acids. Trimming cost V 1 base and J 2 bases, with 10 bases left between them. The CDR3 region is CASSVMSGAGNTIYF. The CDR3 coding sequence is TGTGCCAGCAGCGTAATGTCAGGGGCTGGAAACACCATATATTTT.

A remark on this clone: One end of the junction does not line up with germline, which may come from a read error. The rearrangement uses TRBV30 and TRBJ1-5, with D tentatively TRBD1 (5 bases). The V gene's germline CDR1 is GTSNPN and CDR2 SVGIG (reference sequence). The CDR3 extends over 14 amino acids. Written as DNA, the CDR3 is TGTGCCTGGAGTGTTTTGACAGAAAATCAGCTCCAGCATTTT. It codes for CAWSVLTENQLQHF.

CDR3 in amino acids: CASRPGQGYETQYF. CDR3 nucleotide sequence: TGTGCCAGCAGACCGGGACAGGGGTACGAGACCCAGTACTTC. The chain couples TRBV6-5 to TRBJ2-5; TRBD1 aligns across 10 bases. The V gene end was trimmed by 6 bases and the J gene end by 5 bases; junction bases not matched to a gene: 6. This CDR3 contains 14 residues. The germline gives CDR1 MNHEY, CDR2 SVGAGI.

The J gene is TRBJ1-2, the V gene TRBV25-1, with D perhaps TRBD1 (5 bases). The CDR3 totals 15 residues. The germline V and J ends were trimmed by 6 bases and 4 bases, with 18 bases remaining between them. From germline, CDR1 is MGHDK and CDR2 SYGVNS. The chain's CDR3 is CASRADGGLGYGYTF. Written as DNA, the CDR3 is TGTGCCAGCAGGGCGGACGGGGGACTAGGCTATGGCTACACCTTC.

The V gene is TRBV6-1, the J gene TRBJ1-5; D gene uncertain. The germline V gene encodes CDR1 MNHNS and CDR2 SASEGT. CDR3 length equals 13 residues. Trimming stripped 2 bases from V and 11 bases from J, with 13 bases between. The CDR3 spells CASSEFGGRAQHF. CDR3 in DNA: TGTGCCAGCAGTGAATTTGGTGGGCGGGCCCAGCATTTT.

This rearrangement joins TRBV6-5 to TRBJ1-2; D gene unclear. The germline V and J ends were trimmed by 7 bases and 7 bases, with 22 bases remaining between them. This CDR3 has 15 residues. Looked up from germline, CDR1 is MNHEY and CDR2 is SVGAGI. CDR3 residues: CASTQRARGLSGYTF. DNA of the CDR3: TGTGCCAGCACCCAACGAGCCAGAGGGCTAAGTGGCTACACCTTC.

The chain employs TRBV7-9 and TRBJ1-1; 7 nucleotides align to TRBD1. CDR1 is SEHNR and CDR2 is FQNEAQ in the germline V gene (reference sequence). After removal of 4 bases from V and 0 bases from J, the junction contained 5 bases not matched to a gene. CDR3 length: 15 residues. The CDR3 nucleotides are TGTGCCAGCAGCTATGATACAGGGGTGAACACTGAAGCTTTCTTT. This translates into CASSYDTGVNTEAFF.

This chain uses TRBV5-4 with TRBJ2-3, with D maybe TRBD2 (5 bases). The V gene lost 0 bases and the J gene lost 4 bases, with 12 bases spanning the gap. The CDR3 covers 15 residues. Germline V gene data show CDR1 as SGHNT and CDR2 as YYREEE (reference sequence). The CDR3 sequence: CASSLDAGAADTQYF. Written as DNA, the CDR3 is TGTGCCAGCAGCTTGGATGCGGGCGCAGCAGATACGCAGTATTTT.

V is TRBV7-9 and J is TRBJ1-6, with a possible D match to TRBD1 (5 bases). The CDR3 sequence is 12 residues long. In germline, CDR1 is SEHNR, CDR2 FQNEAQ (reference sequence). In nucleotides, the CDR3 is TGTTCCACCGGGCAGGGTGACTCACCCCTCCACTTT. Its translation: CSTGQGDSPLHF.

V and J are TRBV5-6 and TRBJ1-1, with a weak D call TRBD1 (5 bases). The CDR3 runs 16 residues. V lost 1 base, J lost 1 base, and 14 bases lay in between. Germline V lookup: CDR1 SGHDT, CDR2 YYEEEE. The CDR3: CASSLPGEGTNTEAFF. DNA of the CDR3: TGTGCCAGCAGCTTGCCGGGGGAGGGGACGAACACTGAAGCTTTCTTT.

The chain combines TRBV7-8 with TRBJ1-1; TRBD1 matches at 8 bases. V dropped 4 bases and J dropped 0; count of bases not matched to a gene: 7. The CDR3 is 16 residues long. The V gene's germline CDR1 is SGHVS and CDR2 FQNEAQ. DNA of the CDR3: TGTGCCAGCAGCTCCACAGGGGGATTTGTGAACACTGAAGCTTTCTTT. Residues: CASSSTGGFVNTEAFF. Full variable domain (rest looked up from reference TRBV7-8 and TRBJ1-1): GAGVSQSPRYKVAKRGQDVALRCDPISGHVSLFWYQQALGQGPEFLTYFQNEAQLDKSGLPSDRFFAERPEGSVSTLKIQRTQQEDSAVYLCASSSTGGFVNTEAFFGQGTRLTVV.